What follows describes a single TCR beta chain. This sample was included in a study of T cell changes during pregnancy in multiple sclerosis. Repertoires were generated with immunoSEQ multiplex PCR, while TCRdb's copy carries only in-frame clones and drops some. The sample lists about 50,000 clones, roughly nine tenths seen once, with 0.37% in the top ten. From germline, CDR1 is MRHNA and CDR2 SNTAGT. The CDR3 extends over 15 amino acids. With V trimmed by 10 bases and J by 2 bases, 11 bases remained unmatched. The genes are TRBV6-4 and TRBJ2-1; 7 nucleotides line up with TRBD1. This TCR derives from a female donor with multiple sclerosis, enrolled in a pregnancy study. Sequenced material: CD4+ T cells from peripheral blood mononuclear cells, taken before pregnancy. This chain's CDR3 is CATREKGTAYNEQFF. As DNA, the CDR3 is TGTGCCACCAGAGAAAAAGGGACAGCCTACAATGAGCAGTTCTTC.